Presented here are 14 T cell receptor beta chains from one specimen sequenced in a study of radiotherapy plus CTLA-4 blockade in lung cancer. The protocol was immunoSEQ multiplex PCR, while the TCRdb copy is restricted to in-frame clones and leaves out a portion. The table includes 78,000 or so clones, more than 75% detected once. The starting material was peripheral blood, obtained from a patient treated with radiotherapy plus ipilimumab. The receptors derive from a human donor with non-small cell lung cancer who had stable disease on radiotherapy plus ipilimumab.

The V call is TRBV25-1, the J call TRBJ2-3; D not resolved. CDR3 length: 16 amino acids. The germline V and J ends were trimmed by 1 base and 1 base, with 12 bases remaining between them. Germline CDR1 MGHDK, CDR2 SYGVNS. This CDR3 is CASSESRFSGTDTQYF. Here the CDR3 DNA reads TGTGCCAGCAGTGAATCCCGCTTCAGCGGCACAGATACGCAGTATTTT.

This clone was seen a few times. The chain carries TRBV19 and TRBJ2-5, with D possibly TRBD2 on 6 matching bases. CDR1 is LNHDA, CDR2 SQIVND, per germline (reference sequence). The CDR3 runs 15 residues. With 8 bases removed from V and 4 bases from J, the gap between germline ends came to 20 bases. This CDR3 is CASQTVQGGGETQYF. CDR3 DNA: TGTGCCAGTCAGACCGTTCAGGGAGGAGGAGAGACCCAGTACTTC.

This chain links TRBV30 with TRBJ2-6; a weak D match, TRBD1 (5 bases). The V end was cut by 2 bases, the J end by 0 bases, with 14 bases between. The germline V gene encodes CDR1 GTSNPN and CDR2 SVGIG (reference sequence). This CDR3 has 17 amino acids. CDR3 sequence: CAWSRGRARSGANVLTF. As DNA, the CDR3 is TGTGCCTGGAGTAGGGGAAGGGCCCGCTCTGGGGCCAACGTCCTGACTTTC.

The CDR3 loop is CASSRGAYNSPLHF. The CDR3 bases are TGTGCCAGCAGCCGTGGAGCGTATAATTCACCCCTCCACTTT. The chain uses TRBV6-4 and TRBJ1-6; D is uncertain. The CDR3 runs 14 residues. Germline V CDR1 and CDR2: MRHNA, SNTAGT. V was pared by 6 bases and J by 4 bases, with 10 bases between.

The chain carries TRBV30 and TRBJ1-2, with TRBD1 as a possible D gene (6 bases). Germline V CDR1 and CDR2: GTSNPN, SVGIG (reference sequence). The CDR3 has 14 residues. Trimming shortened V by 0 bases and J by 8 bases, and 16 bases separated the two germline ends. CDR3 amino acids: CAWSVLQGIRGYTF. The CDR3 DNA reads TGTGCCTGGAGTGTACTACAGGGTATTCGGGGCTACACCTTC.

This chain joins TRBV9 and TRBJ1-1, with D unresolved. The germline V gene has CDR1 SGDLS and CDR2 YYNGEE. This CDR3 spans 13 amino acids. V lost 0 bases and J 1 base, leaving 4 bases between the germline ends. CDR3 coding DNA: TGTGCCAGCAGCGTAGACTGGAACACTGAAGCTTTCTTT. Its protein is CASSVDWNTEAFF. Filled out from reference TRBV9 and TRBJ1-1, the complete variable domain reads DSGVTQTPKHLITATGQRVTLRCSPRSGDLSVYWYQQSLDQGLQFLIQYYNGEERAKGNILERFSAQQFPDLHSELNLSSLELGDSALYFCASSVDWNTEAFFGQGTRLTVV.

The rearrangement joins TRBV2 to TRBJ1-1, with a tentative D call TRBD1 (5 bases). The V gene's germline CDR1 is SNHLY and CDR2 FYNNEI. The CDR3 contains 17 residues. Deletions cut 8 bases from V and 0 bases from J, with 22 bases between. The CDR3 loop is CASLRKTLPTVNTEAFF. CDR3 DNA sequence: TGTGCCAGCCTTCGGAAAACCTTACCGACAGTGAACACTGAAGCTTTCTTT.

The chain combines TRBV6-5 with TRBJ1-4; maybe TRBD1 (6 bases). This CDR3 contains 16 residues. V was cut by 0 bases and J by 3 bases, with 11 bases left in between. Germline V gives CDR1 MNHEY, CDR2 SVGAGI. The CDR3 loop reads CASSYSGGASNEKLFF. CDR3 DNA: TGTGCCAGCAGTTACTCTGGGGGGGCCTCTAATGAAAAACTGTTTTTT.

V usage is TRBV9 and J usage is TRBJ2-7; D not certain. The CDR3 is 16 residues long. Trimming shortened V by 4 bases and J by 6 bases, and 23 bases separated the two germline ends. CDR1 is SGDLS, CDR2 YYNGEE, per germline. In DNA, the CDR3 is TGTGCCAGCAGCCCCCGCCCCCTTAGTGGGCACGGCGAGCAGTACTTC. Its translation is CASSPRPLSGHGEQYF.

CDR3 nucleotides: TGTGCCAGCAGCTTGGGAAACATAGCGGGGGTCACAGATACGCAGTATTTT. Protein sequence: CASSLGNIAGVTDTQYF. V gene TRBV5-8 combines with J gene TRBJ2-3, with 9 nucleotides matching TRBD2. Germline-derived CDR1 and CDR2 are SGHTS and YDEGEE. The CDR3 length is 17 residues. Trimming took 0 bases from V and 2 from J; bases not matched to a gene: 7. The entire variable domain, with the rest obtained from reference TRBV5-8 and TRBJ2-3, is as follows: EAGVTQSPTHLIKTRGQQATLRCSPISGHTSVYWYQQALGLGLQFLLWYDEGEERNRGNFPPRFSGRQFPNYSSELNVNALELEDSALYLCASSLGNIAGVTDTQYFGPGTRLTVL.

CDR3 bases: TGTGCCAGCAGCGAAGTTTCCGGGACAGGGCAAGAGACCCAGTACTTC. Its protein is CASSEVSGTGQETQYF. This chain connects TRBV11-2 to TRBJ2-5; TRBD1 matches 9 bases. This CDR3 is 16 amino acids long. V lost 5 bases, J lost 2 bases, and 9 bases stayed unmatched. Looked up from germline, CDR1 is SGHAT and CDR2 is FQNNGV. The full variable domain, completed using reference TRBV11-2 and TRBJ2-5, is EAGVAQSPRYKIIEKRQSVAFWCNPISGHATLYWYQQILGQGPKLLIQFQNNGVVDDSQLPKDRFSAERLKGVDSTLKIQPAKLEDSAVYLCASSEVSGTGQETQYFGPGTRLLVL.

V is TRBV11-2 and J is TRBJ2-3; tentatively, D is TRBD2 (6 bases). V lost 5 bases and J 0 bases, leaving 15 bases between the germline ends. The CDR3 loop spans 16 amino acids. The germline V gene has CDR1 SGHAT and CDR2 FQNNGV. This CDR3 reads CASSAGRGSSTDTQYF. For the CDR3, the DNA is TGTGCCAGCAGCGCGGGGCGGGGATCTAGCACAGATACGCAGTATTTT.

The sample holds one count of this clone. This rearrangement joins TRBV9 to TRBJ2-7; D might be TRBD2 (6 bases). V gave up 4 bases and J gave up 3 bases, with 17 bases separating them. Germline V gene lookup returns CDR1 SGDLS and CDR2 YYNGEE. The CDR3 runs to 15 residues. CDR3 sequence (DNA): TGTGCCAGCAGCCCAGCTGGGAGGCTAGGCTACGAGCAGTACTTC. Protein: CASSPAGRLGYEQYF.

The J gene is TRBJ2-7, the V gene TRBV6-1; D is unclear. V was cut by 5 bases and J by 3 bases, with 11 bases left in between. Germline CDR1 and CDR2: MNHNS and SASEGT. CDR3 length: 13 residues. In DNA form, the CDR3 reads TGTGCCAGCAGTCTCGGGTCAAACTACGAGCAGTACTTC. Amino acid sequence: CASSLGSNYEQYF.